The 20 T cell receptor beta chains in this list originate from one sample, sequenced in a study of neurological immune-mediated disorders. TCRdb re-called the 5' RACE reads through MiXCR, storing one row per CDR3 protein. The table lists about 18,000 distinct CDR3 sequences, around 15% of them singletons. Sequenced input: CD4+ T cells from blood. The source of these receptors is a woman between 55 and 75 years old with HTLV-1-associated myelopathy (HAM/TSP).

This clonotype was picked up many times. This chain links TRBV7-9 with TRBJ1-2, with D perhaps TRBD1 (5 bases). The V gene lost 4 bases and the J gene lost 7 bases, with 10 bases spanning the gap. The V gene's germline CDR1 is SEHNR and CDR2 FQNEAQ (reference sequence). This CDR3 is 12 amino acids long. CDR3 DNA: TGTGCCAGCAGCTCGGGGGAGTCTGGCTACACCTTC. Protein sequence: CASSSGESGYTF.

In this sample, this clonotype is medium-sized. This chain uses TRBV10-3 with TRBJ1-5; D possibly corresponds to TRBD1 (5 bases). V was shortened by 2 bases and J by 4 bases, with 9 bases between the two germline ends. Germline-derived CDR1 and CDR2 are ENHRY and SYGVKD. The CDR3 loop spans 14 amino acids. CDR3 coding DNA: TGTGCCATCAGTGAGGGGTGGGGGAATCAGCCCCAGCATTTT. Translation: CAISEGWGNQPQHF.

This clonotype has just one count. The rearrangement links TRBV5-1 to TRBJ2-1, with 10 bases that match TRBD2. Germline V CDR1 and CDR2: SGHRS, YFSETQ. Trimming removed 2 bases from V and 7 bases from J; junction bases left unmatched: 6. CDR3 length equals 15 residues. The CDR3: CASSLRGTSVNEQFF. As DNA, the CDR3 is TGCGCCAGCAGCTTACGGGGGACTAGCGTTAATGAGCAGTTCTTC.

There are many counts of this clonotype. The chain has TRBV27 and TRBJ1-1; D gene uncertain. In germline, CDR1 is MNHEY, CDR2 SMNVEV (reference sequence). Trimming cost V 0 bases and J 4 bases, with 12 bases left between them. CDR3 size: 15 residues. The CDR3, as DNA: TGTGCCAGCAGTTTATCGAGGGATTTGGGCACTGAAGCTTTCTTT. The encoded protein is CASSLSRDLGTEAFF.

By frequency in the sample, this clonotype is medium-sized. CDR3 residues: CASSQVGSGANVLTF. In DNA form, the CDR3 reads TGTGCCAGCAGCCAAGTAGGGAGTGGGGCCAACGTCCTGACTTTC. This chain connects TRBV4-2 to TRBJ2-6, with a weak D call TRBD2 (5 bases). Trimming cost V 1 base and J 3 bases, with 7 bases left between them. The CDR3 sequence is 15 residues long. Germline CDR1 and CDR2: LGHNA and YNFKEQ.

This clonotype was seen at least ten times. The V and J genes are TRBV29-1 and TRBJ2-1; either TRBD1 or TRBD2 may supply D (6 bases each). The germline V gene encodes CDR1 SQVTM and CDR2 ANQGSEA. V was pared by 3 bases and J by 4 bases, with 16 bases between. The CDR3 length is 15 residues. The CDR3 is CSVEGGIRPYNEQFF. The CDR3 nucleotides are TGCAGCGTTGAGGGGGGCATCCGACCTTACAATGAGCAGTTCTTC.

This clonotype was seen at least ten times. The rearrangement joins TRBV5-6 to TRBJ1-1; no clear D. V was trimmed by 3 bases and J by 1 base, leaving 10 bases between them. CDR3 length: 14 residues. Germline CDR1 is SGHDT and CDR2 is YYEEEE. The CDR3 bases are TGTGCCAGCAGCTATGGTGCTCAGAACACTGAAGCTTTCTTT. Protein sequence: CASSYGAQNTEAFF. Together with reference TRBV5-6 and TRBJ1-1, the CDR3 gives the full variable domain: DAGVTQSPTHLIKTRGQQVTLRCSPKSGHDTVSWYQQALGQGPQFIFQYYEEEERQRGNFPDRFSGHQFPNYSSELNVNALLLGDSALYLCASSYGAQNTEAFFGQGTRLTVV.

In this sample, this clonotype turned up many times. This chain's CDR3 is CASSAGQNYGYTF. CDR3 nucleotide sequence: TGCGCCAGCAGCGCGGGACAGAACTATGGCTACACCTTC. The chain joins TRBV5-1 to TRBJ1-2; 7 nucleotides agree with TRBD1. There are 13 residues in the CDR3. With 4 bases clipped from V and 2 bases from J, the junction kept 2 bases outside the gene matches. The germline V gene has CDR1 SGHRS and CDR2 YFSETQ. The full variable domain, in which reference TRBV5-1 and TRBJ1-2 provide the parts outside the CDR3, is KAGVTQTPRYLIKTRGQQVTLSCSPISGHRSVSWYQQTPGQGLQFLFEYFSETQRNKGNFPGRFSGRQFSNSRSEMNVSTLELGDSALYLCASSAGQNYGYTFGSGTRLTVV.

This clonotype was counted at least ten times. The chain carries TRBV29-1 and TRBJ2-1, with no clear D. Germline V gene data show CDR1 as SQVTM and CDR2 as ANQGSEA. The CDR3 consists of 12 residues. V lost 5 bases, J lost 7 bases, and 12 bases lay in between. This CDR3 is CSVTVFGNEQFF. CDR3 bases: TGCAGCGTTACAGTATTCGGGAATGAGCAGTTCTTC.

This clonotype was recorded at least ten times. In DNA, the CDR3 is TGTGCCAGCAGCCAAGAAAGGCTAGCGGGAGTCAATGAGCAGTTCTTC. Its translation: CASSQERLAGVNEQFF. The chain carries TRBV3-1 and TRBJ2-1; TRBD2 agrees at 10 bases. The CDR3 extends over 16 amino acids. Germline CDR1 LGHDT, CDR2 YNNKEL (reference sequence). V lost 0 bases and J lost 6; bases outside the gene matches: 5.

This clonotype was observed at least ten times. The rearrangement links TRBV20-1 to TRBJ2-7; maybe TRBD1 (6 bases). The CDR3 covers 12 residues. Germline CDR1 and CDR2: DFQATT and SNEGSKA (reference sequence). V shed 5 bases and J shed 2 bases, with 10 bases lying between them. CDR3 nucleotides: TGCAGTGCTGGTCGGACAGCCTACGAGCAGTACTTC. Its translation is CSAGRTAYEQYF.

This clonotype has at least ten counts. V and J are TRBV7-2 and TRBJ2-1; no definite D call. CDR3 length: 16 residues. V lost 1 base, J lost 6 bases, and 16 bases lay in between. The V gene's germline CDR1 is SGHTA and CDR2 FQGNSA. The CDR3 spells CASSLGGASWGNEQFF. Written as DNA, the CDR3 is TGTGCCAGCAGCTTAGGGGGTGCTAGTTGGGGCAATGAGCAGTTCTTC.

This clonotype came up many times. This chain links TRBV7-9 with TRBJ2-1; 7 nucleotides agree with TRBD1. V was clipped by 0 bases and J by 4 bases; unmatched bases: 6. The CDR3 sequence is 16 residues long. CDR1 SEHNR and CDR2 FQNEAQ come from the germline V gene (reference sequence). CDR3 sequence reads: CASSLAGTVFYNEQFF. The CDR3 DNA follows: TGTGCCAGCAGCTTAGCCGGGACAGTATTTTACAATGAGCAGTTCTTC.

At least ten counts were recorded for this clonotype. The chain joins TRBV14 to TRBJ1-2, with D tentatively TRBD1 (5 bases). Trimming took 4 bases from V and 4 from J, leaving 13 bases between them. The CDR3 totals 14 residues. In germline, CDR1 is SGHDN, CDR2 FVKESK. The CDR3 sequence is CASSRDGGFYGYTF. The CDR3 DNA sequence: TGTGCCAGCAGCCGGGACGGTGGATTCTATGGCTACACCTTC.

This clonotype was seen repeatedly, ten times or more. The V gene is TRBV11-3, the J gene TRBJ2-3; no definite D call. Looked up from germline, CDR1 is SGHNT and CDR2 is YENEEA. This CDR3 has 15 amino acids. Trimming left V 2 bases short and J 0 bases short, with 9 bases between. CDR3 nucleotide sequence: TGTGCCAGCAGCTTATTTCGTACTAGCACAGATACGCAGTATTTT. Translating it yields CASSLFRTSTDTQYF.

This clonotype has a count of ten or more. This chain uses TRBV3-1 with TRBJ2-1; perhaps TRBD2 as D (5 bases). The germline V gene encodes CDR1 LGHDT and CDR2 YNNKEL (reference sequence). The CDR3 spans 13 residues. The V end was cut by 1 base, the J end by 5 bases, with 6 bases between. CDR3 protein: CASSQGADNEQFF. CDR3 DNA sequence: TGTGCCAGCAGCCAAGGAGCGGACAATGAGCAGTTCTTC.

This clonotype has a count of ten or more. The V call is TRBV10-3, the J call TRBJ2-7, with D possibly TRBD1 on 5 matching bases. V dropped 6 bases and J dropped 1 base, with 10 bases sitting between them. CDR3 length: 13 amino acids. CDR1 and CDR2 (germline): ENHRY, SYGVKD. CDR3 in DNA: TGTGCCATCAGGGGGCCCGAATCCTACGAGCAGTACTTC. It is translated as CAIRGPESYEQYF.

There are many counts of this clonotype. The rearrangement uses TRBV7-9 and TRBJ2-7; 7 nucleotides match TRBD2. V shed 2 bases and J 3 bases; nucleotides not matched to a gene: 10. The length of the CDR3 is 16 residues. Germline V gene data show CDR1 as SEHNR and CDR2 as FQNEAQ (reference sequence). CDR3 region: CASSLYSGGVVYEQYF. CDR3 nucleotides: TGTGCCAGCAGCTTATACTCGGGGGGTGTAGTCTACGAGCAGTACTTC.

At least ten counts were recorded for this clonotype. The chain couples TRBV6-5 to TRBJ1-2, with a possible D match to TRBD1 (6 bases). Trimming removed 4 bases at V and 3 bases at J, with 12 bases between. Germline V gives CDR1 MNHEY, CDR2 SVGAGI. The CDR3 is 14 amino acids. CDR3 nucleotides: TGTGCCAGCAGTTTTCTTGGGGGCTACTATGGCTACACCTTC. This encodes CASSFLGGYYGYTF.

In DNA form, the CDR3 reads TGTGCCAGCAGCCAAGGGACTAGCGGGAGGCGTGCCGGGGAGCTGTTTTTT. As protein: CASSQGTSGRRAGELFF. The chain joins TRBV4-2 to TRBJ2-2, with 14 positions matching TRBD2. The CDR3 covers 17 residues. J gave up 6 bases and V 1 base, and 4 bases lay outside the gene matches. Germline V gene sequence: CDR1 LGHNA, CDR2 YNFKEQ.